One and the same sample provided the 10 T cell receptor beta chains below, sequenced in a study of long-term antiretroviral therapy in people with HIV. Survey level was the resolution at which the v3.0 immunoSEQ assay ran. Method: immunoSEQ multiplex PCR; TCRdb's copy keeps in-frame clones and lacks some. The sample has fewer than 30,000 clones, 70% to 85% seen once; the top ten hold about 6%. This specimen consisted of unsorted PBMCs, obtained 0.7 years before starting antiretroviral therapy. These receptors all stem from a young man with HIV.

The chain is built from TRBV6-1 and TRBJ1-2, with no clear D. The V gene's germline CDR1 is MNHNS and CDR2 SASEGT. The V end lost 2 bases, the J end lost 6 bases, and 13 bases lay between the germline ends. The CDR3 has 14 amino acids. This chain's CDR3 is CASSEPLGGDGYTF. The CDR3 nucleotides are TGTGCCAGCAGTGAACCCCTAGGAGGAGATGGCTACACCTTC.

Comment on this clone: Germline is not matched at one junction end, which may reflect a read error. The chain is built from TRBV5-1 and TRBJ2-1, with D perhaps matching TRBD1 (5 bases). The germline V gene has CDR1 SGHRS and CDR2 YFSETQ. The CDR3 is 13 amino acids. CDR3 loop: CASTLSGYNEQFF. The CDR3 nucleotides read TGCGCCAGCACCTTGTCAGGGTACAATGAGCAGTTCTTC. The variable domain in full, completed from reference TRBV5-1 and TRBJ2-1, reads KAGVTQTPRYLIKTRGQQVTLSCSPISGHRSVSWYQQTPGQGLQFLFEYFSETQRNKGNFPGRFSGRQFSNSRSEMNVSTLELGDSALYLCASTLSGYNEQFFGPGTRLTVL.

The chain has TRBV5-1 and TRBJ1-6; 9 nucleotides align to TRBD1. Germline V gene lookup returns CDR1 SGHRS and CDR2 YFSETQ. The CDR3 has 15 amino acids. V was pared by 4 bases and J by 10 bases, with 9 bases of the junction left unmatched. CDR3 loop: CASSLRDRERSPLHF. CDR3 nucleotide sequence: TGCGCCAGCAGCCTCAGGGACAGGGAGAGGTCACCCCTCCACTTT.

The chain has TRBV30 and TRBJ1-2, with 12 bases matching TRBD1. The CDR3 spans 15 residues. V was pared by 8 bases and J by 7 bases, with 14 bases of the junction left unmatched. In germline, CDR1 is GTSNPN, CDR2 SVGIG (reference sequence). The chain's CDR3 is CAGRGQGAWLAGYTF. CDR3 DNA sequence: TGTGCCGGTCGGGGACAGGGGGCTTGGTTAGCTGGCTACACCTTC.

The rearrangement links TRBV18 to TRBJ2-7; D is ambiguous. Trimming pared 3 bases from V and 7 bases from J, leaving 7 bases between. This CDR3 contains 11 residues. Germline lookup yields CDR1 KGHSH and CDR2 LQKENI. Written as DNA, the CDR3 is TGTGCCAGCTCACCTGGTATGGAGCAGTACTTC. It specifies CASSPGMEQYF.

V gene TRBV11-2 combines with J gene TRBJ1-4, with D hard to call. The CDR3 loop spans 15 amino acids. Germline values: CDR1 SGHAT, CDR2 FQNNGV. The ends were cut back, 4 bases at V and 0 bases at J, with 9 bases in the middle. CDR3 loop: CASSSGPATNEKLFF. The CDR3 DNA reads as TGTGCCAGCAGCTCGGGTCCCGCAACTAATGAAAAACTGTTTTTT.

The rearrangement links TRBV29-1 to TRBJ2-1; TRBD2 matches at 7 bases. Losses at the gene ends were 4 bases for V and 4 bases for J; bases not matched to a gene: 7. Germline lookup yields CDR1 SQVTM and CDR2 ANQGSEA. The CDR3 consists of 14 residues. This chain's CDR3 is CSVARTGGYNEQFF. For the CDR3, the DNA is TGCAGCGTTGCCCGTACCGGGGGGTACAATGAGCAGTTCTTC.

The chain recombines TRBV6-5 with TRBJ1-1; no firm D call. The CDR3 extends over 14 amino acids. Germline assignment: CDR1 MNHEY and CDR2 SVGAGI. V lost 0 bases and J 1 base, leaving 6 bases between the germline ends. CDR3 in DNA: TGTGCCAGCAGTTACTCGACCAGGAACACTGAAGCTTTCTTT. This encodes CASSYSTRNTEAFF.

The rearrangement links TRBV6-1 to TRBJ1-1; tentative D call: TRBD1 (6 bases). The CDR3 has 14 amino acids. Germline-derived CDR1 and CDR2 are MNHNS and SASEGT. V was pared by 6 bases and J by 0 bases, with 11 bases between. The CDR3 region is CASSLGQLNTEAFF. In nucleotides, the CDR3 is TGTGCCAGCAGCCTTGGACAGCTGAACACTGAAGCTTTCTTT.

This CDR3 is CASSLVVGLNTGELFF. CDR3 bases: TGTGCCAGCAGCTTAGTGGTGGGGTTGAACACCGGGGAGCTGTTTTTT. The J gene is TRBJ2-2, the V gene TRBV7-2, with D uncertain. The CDR3 covers 16 residues. V lost 1 base and J 1 base, leaving 10 bases between the germline ends. The germline CDR1 and CDR2 sequences are SGHTA and FQGNSA.